Listed below are T cell receptor beta chains from one sample, sequenced in a study of PD-L1 blockade in urothelial cancer. Using immunoSEQ multiplex PCR, the repertoire was profiled, and TCRdb retains in-frame clones only, with some absent. This table holds around 120,000 clones, around 89% found once. The material was PBMCs, obtained around atezolizumab (anti-PD-L1) treatment. These receptors all stem from a man between 60 and 75 years old with urothelial cancer. Each CDR3 is given with its conserved first and last residue. D genes are given only for firm matches.

j_call | v_call | d_call | cdr3_aa
TRBJ1-4 | TRBV7-3 | TRBD1 | CASSLFRQGNEKLFF
TRBJ2-1 | TRBV30 | - | CAWSVPKMANEQFF
TRBJ2-3 | TRBV19 | TRBD1 | CASTGRDRVLGDTQYF
TRBJ1-1 | TRBV30 | - | CAWSATNTEAFF
TRBJ2-7 | TRBV5-8 | - | CASSPSRDYEQYF
TRBJ2-1 | TRBV5-4 | - | CASSSAGANEQFF
TRBJ1-4 | TRBV19 | - | CASSTRGGTAEKLFF
TRBJ2-3 | TRBV5-1 | TRBD2 | CASSLASGSADTQYF
TRBJ2-2 | TRBV28 | TRBD1 | CASSYPGQGDNTGELFF
TRBJ2-7 | TRBV7-2 | - | CASSLGQGREQYF
TRBJ2-7 | TRBV11-1 | - | CASSLEDYGEWQYF
TRBJ2-7 | TRBV7-3 | - | CASSIPYNGYEQYF
TRBJ2-1 | TRBV7-3 | TRBD2 | CASSGVGLAGQNEQFF
TRBJ1-2 | TRBV5-1 | - | CASSLALSDYGYTF
TRBJ1-5 | TRBV5-1 | - | CASSLSGNQPQHF
TRBJ1-6 | TRBV10-3 | - | CAISGRAPRDNSPLHF
TRBJ2-3 | TRBV7-8 | - | CASSLASAGTDTQYF
TRBJ1-2 | TRBV6-1 | TRBD1 | CASSEGQGGYTF
TRBJ1-2 | TRBV7-9 | TRBD1 | CASSPGGTGGFGYTF
TRBJ2-1 | TRBV7-9 | - | CASTTPADPHEQFF